Presented here are 20 T cell receptor beta chains from one specimen sequenced in a study of TIL therapy for anti-PD-1-resistant metastatic lung cancer. This sample's time point: pre-treatment sample, taken before nivolumab and TIL therapy. This was the immunoSEQ v3 assay. Sequenced by immunoSEQ multiplex PCR; TCRdb stores in-frame clones only, minus some. The sample has tens of thousands of clones, 55% to 75% seen once. The specimen was blood, collected at baseline. Receptors originate from a person aged 25 to 79 with non-small cell lung cancer.

This chain uses TRBV6-5 with TRBJ1-2; D call uncertain. Looked up from germline, CDR1 is MNHEY and CDR2 is SVGAGI. Trimming removed 6 bases from V and 5 bases from J, with 13 bases in between. This CDR3 comprises 13 residues. CDR3 amino acids: CASRKDASYGYTF. CDR3 in DNA: TGTGCCAGCAGAAAGGATGCTAGTTATGGCTACACCTTC.

This sequence joins TRBV18 and TRBJ2-2; D remains unclear. Looked up from germline, CDR1 is KGHSH and CDR2 is LQKENI. The V end lost 1 base, the J end lost 4 bases, and 7 bases lay between the germline ends. This CDR3 has 14 residues. Here the CDR3 reads CASSPQGGTGELFF. The CDR3 nucleotides read TGTGCCAGCTCACCACAGGGCGGCACCGGGGAGCTGTTTTTT.

This clone occurred a few times. The chain recombines TRBV10-3 with TRBJ1-6, with D possibly matching TRBD1 (5 bases). With 10 bases removed from V and 10 bases from J, the gap between germline ends came to 17 bases. Germline lookup yields CDR1 ENHRY and CDR2 SYGVKD. This CDR3 contains 13 residues. Here the CDR3 reads CATLTSRGSPLHF. The CDR3 DNA sequence: TGTGCCACGCTAACTTCGAGGGGCTCACCCCTCCACTTT.

The chain uses TRBV18 and TRBJ2-2, with D tentatively TRBD1 (5 bases). This CDR3 contains 16 residues. Trimming pared 5 bases from V and 0 bases from J, leaving 13 bases between. Germline loops: CDR1 KGHSH, CDR2 LQKENI. The CDR3: CASSLQAPTNTGELFF. In DNA, the CDR3 is TGTGCCAGCTCATTACAGGCGCCGACGAACACCGGGGAGCTGTTTTTT.

The chain recombines TRBV5-1 with TRBJ1-2, with TRBD1 identical over 7 bases. Germline loops: CDR1 SGHRS, CDR2 YFSETQ. The CDR3 extends over 13 amino acids. Trimming cost V 3 bases and J 8 bases; bases outside gene matches: 7. In nucleotides, the CDR3 is TGCGCCAGCAGCTCGACAGGGTCACGGGGCTACACCTTC. Translated: CASSSTGSRGYTF.

The chain joins TRBV30 to TRBJ2-7, with a possible D match to TRBD1 (6 bases). Germline assignment: CDR1 GTSNPN and CDR2 SVGIG (reference sequence). This CDR3 comprises 14 residues. The V end lost 0 bases, the J end lost 7 bases, and 16 bases lay between the germline ends. The CDR3 region is CAWSVGQGITEQYF. The DNA for the CDR3 is TGTGCCTGGAGTGTGGGTCAGGGGATTACAGAGCAGTACTTC.

The chain has TRBV4-1 and TRBJ1-2, with TRBD1 matching 7 bases. J lost 6 bases, V lost 1 base, and 8 bases had no gene match. From germline, CDR1 is MGHRA and CDR2 YSYEKL. This CDR3 region has 15 residues. The CDR3 bases are TGCGCCAGCAGCCAAGCTTCGTCACAGGGGAATGGCTACACCTTC. Translating gives CASSQASSQGNGYTF.

V usage is TRBV7-8 and J usage is TRBJ2-1; 12 positions agree with TRBD2. The junction had 9 bases not matched to a gene; V was cut back by 3 bases and J by 3 bases. The CDR3 loop spans 18 amino acids. CDR1 and CDR2 (germline): SGHVS, FQNEAQ. CDR3 region: CASSFGLAGGDYYNEQFF. CDR3 sequence (DNA): TGTGCCAGCAGCTTCGGGCTAGCGGGAGGGGACTACTACAATGAGCAGTTCTTC.

The rearrangement uses TRBV6-1 and TRBJ2-7, with no clear D. This CDR3 is built from 12 residues. The V gene lost 5 bases and the J gene lost 3 bases, with 8 bases spanning the gap. Germline lookup yields CDR1 MNHNS and CDR2 SASEGT. This chain's CDR3 is CASSQDFYEQYF. CDR3 bases: TGTGCCAGCAGTCAAGATTTCTACGAGCAGTACTTC.

This clone was found a few times. The chain recombines TRBV7-9 with TRBJ1-4, with D maybe TRBD1 (6 bases). Per the germline V gene, CDR1 is SEHNR and CDR2 is FQNEAQ (reference sequence). The ends were cut back, 4 bases at V and 6 bases at J, with 9 bases in the middle. CDR3 size: 13 residues. As DNA, the CDR3 is TGTGCCAGCAGCTACCGGACAGATGAAAAACTGTTTTTT. This sequence encodes CASSYRTDEKLFF. Using reference TRBV7-9 and TRBJ1-4 for the parts outside the CDR3, the full variable domain is DTGVSQNPRHKITKRGQNVTFRCDPISEHNRLYWYRQTLGQGPEFLTYFQNEAQLEKSRLLSDRFSAERPKGSFSTLEIQRTEQGDSAMYLCASSYRTDEKLFFGSGTQLSVL.

The J gene is TRBJ1-4, the V gene TRBV29-1; no clear D gene. V was shortened by 7 bases and J by 7 bases, with 10 bases between the two germline ends. In germline, CDR1 is SQVTM, CDR2 ANQGSEA. The CDR3 extends over 11 amino acids. CDR3 bases: TGCAGCGCTTGGGCTGGTGAAAAACTGTTTTTT. Its protein product is CSAWAGEKLFF.

The chain is built from TRBV5-1 and TRBJ2-3; 7 nucleotides match TRBD2. The V and J ends lost 4 bases and 8 bases, in that order; junction bases with no gene match: 7. CDR1 is SGHRS and CDR2 is YFSETQ in the germline V gene. This CDR3 spans 13 amino acids. The CDR3 loop is CASSIRPGGTQYF. The CDR3 nucleotides are TGCGCCAGCAGCATTAGACCGGGAGGTACGCAGTATTTT.

The chain has TRBV14 and TRBJ2-7, with 9 positions matching TRBD1. The CDR3 sequence is 15 residues long. V gave up 4 bases and J gave up 0 bases; unmatched junction bases: 4. CDR1 is SGHDN, CDR2 FVKESK, per germline. This CDR3 is CASSRQTGGSYEQYF. CDR3 DNA: TGTGCCAGCAGCCGACAGACAGGGGGCTCCTACGAGCAGTACTTC.

The rearrangement joins TRBV25-1 to TRBJ2-2; maybe TRBD1 (5 bases). Trimming shortened V by 1 base and J by 5 bases, and 17 bases separated the two germline ends. Germline CDR1 is MGHDK and CDR2 is SYGVNS. This CDR3 comprises 17 residues. CDR3 coding DNA: TGTGCCAGCAGTGAATTCCAGGGCGGCAGATGGACCGGGGAGCTGTTTTTT. Translation: CASSEFQGGRWTGELFF.

The chain links TRBV5-1 to TRBJ2-7; TRBD2 matches at 10 bases. V lost 4 bases, J lost 1 base, and 5 bases stayed unmatched. CDR3 length: 15 amino acids. The germline CDR1 and CDR2 sequences are SGHRS and YFSETQ. CDR3 DNA sequence: TGCGCCAGCAGCCTACTAGCGGGAAGATCCTACGAGCAGTACTTC. This codes for CASSLLAGRSYEQYF.

The chain uses TRBV9 and TRBJ2-2; no clear D gene. Germline assignment: CDR1 SGDLS and CDR2 YYNGEE. CDR3 length equals 14 residues. The V end lost 2 bases, the J end lost 7 bases, and 12 bases lay between the germline ends. CDR3 coding DNA: TGTGCCAGCAGCGTTGCAGAATGGGGCGGGGAGCTGTTTTTT. Translation gives CASSVAEWGGELFF.

This clone was counted a few times. The gene calls are TRBV5-6 and TRBJ1-6, with a weak D call TRBD1 (5 bases). This CDR3 is built from 18 residues. The V gene's germline CDR1 is SGHDT and CDR2 YYEEEE. Trimming left V 6 bases short and J 0 bases short, with 19 bases between. CDR3 in amino acids: CASNRGPLLSSYNSPLHF. In DNA form, the CDR3 reads TGTGCCAGCAACCGGGGACCGCTTCTGAGCTCCTATAATTCACCCCTCCACTTT.

V and J are TRBV7-2 and TRBJ2-1; D is uncertain. CDR1 and CDR2 (germline): SGHTA, FQGNSA. The CDR3 runs 11 residues. V was trimmed by 6 bases and J by 3 bases, leaving 3 bases between them. CDR3 loop: CASSGYNEQFF. CDR3 bases: TGTGCCAGCAGTGGCTACAATGAGCAGTTCTTC.

This clone was seen a few times. The J gene is TRBJ1-1, the V gene TRBV6-1, with D perhaps TRBD1 (5 bases). CDR3 length: 15 amino acids. Trimming shortened V by 7 bases and J by 1 base, and 16 bases separated the two germline ends. Germline CDR1 reads MNHNS; CDR2 reads SASEGT. This CDR3 is CASIIGHHQNTEAFF. The CDR3, as DNA: TGTGCCAGCATTATCGGACACCACCAGAACACTGAAGCTTTCTTT.

The genes are TRBV10-3 and TRBJ2-3; 8 positions match TRBD1. Germline lookup yields CDR1 ENHRY and CDR2 SYGVKD. The length of the CDR3 is 14 residues. V gave up 6 bases and J gave up 1 base; unmatched junction bases: 3. CDR3 in DNA: TGTGCCATCAGATTGGACAGGGGCACAGATACGCAGTATTTT. Translated: CAIRLDRGTDTQYF.